Presented here are 2 T cell receptor beta chains from one specimen sequenced in a study of cytomegalovirus exposure and HLA in healthy donors. Researchers ran the PCR with 60 Vbeta and 13 Jbeta primers. Assay: immunoSEQ multiplex PCR; the TCRdb copy retains only in-frame clones and omits some. The sample holds some 200,000 clones. What was sequenced was PBMCs. The receptors shown here come from a girl aged 2 to 10 in good health and CMV-seropositive.

The V and J genes are TRBV2 and TRBJ2-5, with D possibly being TRBD1 (5 bases). The DNA end lines up better with TRBJ2-7; the J call may be wrong. This CDR3 is built from 14 residues. CDR1 and CDR2 from the germline V gene are SNHLY and FYNNEI. The CDR3 region is CASSPTDRPYEQYF. CDR3 nucleotide sequence: TGTGCCAGCAGTCCCACCGACAGACCCTACGAGCAGTACTTC.

J is TRBJ2-7 and V is TRBV5-5; 9 nucleotides line up with TRBD2. The CDR3 length is 15 residues. Germline values: CDR1 SGHKS, CDR2 YYEKEE (reference sequence). V gave up 0 bases and J gave up 3 bases; unmatched junction bases: 4. The CDR3 sequence is CASSLVTSGGYEQYF. Here the CDR3 DNA reads TGTGCCAGCAGCTTGGTGACTAGCGGTGGCTACGAGCAGTACTTC.